What follows is one T cell receptor beta chain and its context. The antigen remains undetermined. The data were taken from a study of T-cell memory formation after mild COVID-19. 5'RACE, which relied on constant-segment primers, yielded TCR alpha and TCR beta cDNA libraries carrying sample barcodes and UMIs. MiXCR, run by TCRdb on the 5' RACE reads, gives a single entry per CDR3 protein. The table lists 1,500 to 2,000 distinct CDR3 sequences, over 55% of them singletons, with around 8.8% in the top ten. The CDR3 contains 15 residues. CDR1 is SGHRS, CDR2 YFSETQ, per germline. J was trimmed by 1 base and V by 4 bases; bases with no gene match: 3. Points from the study as a whole: SARS-CoV-2 specificity of second-wave clones peaking day 37 was unconfirmed.

V usage is TRBV5-1 and J usage is TRBJ2-3; 10 bases are a match to TRBD2. This sequence originates from an adult who had mild COVID-19 (a few samples of this study predate the infection). Cell type and time point are not known. The sequenced sample was PBMCs or a T cell subset sorted from them (not recorded which). Written as DNA, the CDR3 is TGCGCCAGCAGCCTCGGGACTAGCGGCACAGATACGCAGTATTTT. Encoded protein: CASSLGTSGTDTQYF.